The rows below give T cell receptor beta chains drawn from one sample of a study of CD8+CD57+ T cells in acquired aplastic anemia. TCRdb re-derived calls from the reads in MiXCR, one entry per CDR3 protein. This table has around 150,000 distinct CDR3 sequences, 41% appearing once. Sequencing was done on a sample of sorted CD4+, CD8+, or CD8+CD57+ T cells (not recorded which) from PBMCs. Every receptor here comes from a human donor in good health, serving as a control. The CDR3 runs from the conserved cysteine through the conserved F or W. A D gene is named only where the DNA matches it firmly. Clone size is not always given. Where it is, it says once, few, many or a class for expanded clones.

clone size: NA
D gene: NA
V gene: TRBV2
J gene: TRBJ2-3
CDR3 DNA: TGTGCCAGCTCCCAATACAATGAGCAGTATTTT
CDR3 protein: CASSQYNEQYF

clone size: many
D gene: NA
V gene: TRBV20-1
J gene: TRBJ2-7
CDR3 DNA: TGCAGTGCTCAGACGCTCTCCTACGAGCAGTACTTC
CDR3 protein: CSAQTLSYEQYF

clone size: few
D gene: TRBD2
V gene: TRBV18
J gene: TRBJ2-3
CDR3 DNA: TGTGCCAGCTCACCATTGGCGGGACTAGCGGTACGCACAGATACGCAGTATTTT
CDR3 protein: CASSPLAGLAVRTDTQYF

clone size: few
D gene: TRBD1
V gene: TRBV10-3
J gene: TRBJ1-1
CDR3 DNA: TGTGCCATCAGTTGGGACAGCCGGAACACTGAAGCTTTCTTT
CDR3 protein: CAISWDSRNTEAFF

clone size: few
D gene: TRBD1
V gene: TRBV5-6
J gene: TRBJ2-1
CDR3 DNA: TGTGCCAGCAGCTTCGGGACAGGGGCGCCCAATGAGCAGTTCTTC
CDR3 protein: CASSFGTGAPNEQFF

clone size: NA
D gene: NA
V gene: TRBV15
J gene: TRBJ2-5
CDR3 DNA: TGTGCCACCAGCAGAGATAGGGGTATAGGGAACCAAGAGACCCAGTACTTC
CDR3 protein: CATSRDRGIGNQETQYF

clone size: NA
D gene: NA
V gene: TRBV7-9
J gene: TRBJ1-1
CDR3 DNA: TGTGCCAGCAGCTTATATAACACTGAAGCTTTCTTT
CDR3 protein: CASSLYNTEAFF

clone size: many
D gene: NA
V gene: TRBV7-8
J gene: TRBJ1-3
CDR3 DNA: TGTGCCAGCAGCCCCGGGGGAGGAAACACCATATATTTT
CDR3 protein: CASSPGGGNTIYF

clone size: many
D gene: NA
V gene: TRBV29-1
J gene: TRBJ2-5
CDR3 DNA: TGCAGCGTTGAGAGGGTGGGAGGTAGAGAGACCCAGTACTTC
CDR3 protein: CSVERVGGRETQYF

clone size: many
D gene: NA
V gene: TRBV10-3
J gene: TRBJ2-7
CDR3 DNA: TGTGCCATCAGTGTGGGTGACAGCCACGAGCAGTACTTC
CDR3 protein: CAISVGDSHEQYF

clone size: many
D gene: NA
V gene: TRBV19
J gene: TRBJ2-7
CDR3 DNA: TGTGCCAGTAGTATTGGTCACCTATCCTACGAGCAGTACTTC
CDR3 protein: CASSIGHLSYEQYF

clone size: many
D gene: NA
V gene: TRBV4-1
J gene: TRBJ1-2
CDR3 DNA: TGCGCCAGCGGGGGTCTGCGGGGCTATGGCTACACCTTC
CDR3 protein: CASGGLRGYGYTF

clone size: many
D gene: TRBD1
V gene: TRBV5-1
J gene: TRBJ2-5
CDR3 DNA: TGCGCCAGCAGCTTGGACCGGGACAGGGCATATGAGACCCAGTACTTC
CDR3 protein: CASSLDRDRAYETQYF

clone size: NA
D gene: NA
V gene: TRBV10-1
J gene: TRBJ2-3
CDR3 DNA: TGCGCCAGCAGTGAGACCATCAGAAGGACCACCGACACAGATACGCAGTATTTT
CDR3 protein: CASSETIRRTTDTDTQYF